This T cell receptor beta chain comes out of a study of T cell responses to AZD1222 COVID-19 vaccine. Produced via immunoSEQ multiplex PCR; TCRdb's table is partial and in-frame only. Altogether about 180,000 clones are present, around 88% being singletons, with the ten largest covering around a tenth. Between the trimmed V and J ends, which lost 1 base and 3 bases, there was a span of 2 bases. Germline lookup yields CDR1 SGHDT and CDR2 YYEEEE. The CDR3 totals 12 residues. With regard to this clone: The same CDR3 is also encoded by other DNA sequences in this sample.

This rearrangement joins TRBV5-6 to TRBJ1-5; no definite D call. The clonotype originates from an adult who received the AZD1222 COVID-19 vaccine. The input for sequencing was peripheral blood, taken 28 days after the second AZD1222 dose. The CDR3: CASSLPNQPQHF. The CDR3 region has the DNA TGTGCCAGCAGCTTGCCCAATCAGCCCCAGCATTTT.